Reported below is one T cell receptor (beta chain). This sample is part of a study of blood T cell repertoires in COVID-19. Per the authors' pipeline: Amplifying reference gene primers gave estimates of nucleated cell counts. TCRdb's copy holds only in-frame clones and misses some; the assay was immunoSEQ multiplex PCR. The V and J calls and clone size are taken from that table; D and trimming were inferred from the DNA. Among roughly 110,000 clones, less than 85% were seen once, and the ten largest hold more than 13%. Germline CDR1 SNHLY, CDR2 FYNNEI. The CDR3 is 14 residues long. The V segment lost 7 bases and the J segment 0 bases; nucleotides outside the gene matches: 5.

This chain uses TRBV2 with TRBJ1-2, with TRBD1 matching over 7 bases. The sequence was obtained from a woman aged 55 to 70 with acute or convalescent COVID-19. Sequencing was carried out using peripheral blood. CDR3 nucleotides: TGTGCCAGCACAGTCCAGGGGGCTAACTATGGCTACACCTTC. It codes for CASTVQGANYGYTF.